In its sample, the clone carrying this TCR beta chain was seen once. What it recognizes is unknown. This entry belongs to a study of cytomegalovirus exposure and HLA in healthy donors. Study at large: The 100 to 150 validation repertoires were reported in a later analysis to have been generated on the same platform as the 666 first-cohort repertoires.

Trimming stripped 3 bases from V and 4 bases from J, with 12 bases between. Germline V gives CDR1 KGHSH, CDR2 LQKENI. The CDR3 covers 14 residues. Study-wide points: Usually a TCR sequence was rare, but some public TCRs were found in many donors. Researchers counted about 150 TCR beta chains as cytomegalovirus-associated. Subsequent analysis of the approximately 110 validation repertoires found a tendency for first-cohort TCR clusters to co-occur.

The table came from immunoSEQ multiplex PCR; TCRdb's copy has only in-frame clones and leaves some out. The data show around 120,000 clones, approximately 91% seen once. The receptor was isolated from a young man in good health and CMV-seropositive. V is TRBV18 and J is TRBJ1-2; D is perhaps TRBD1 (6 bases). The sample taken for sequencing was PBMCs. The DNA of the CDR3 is TGTGCCAGCTCACCGCGGGGGGGCGGCTATGGCTACACCTTC. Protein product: CASSPRGGGYGYTF.